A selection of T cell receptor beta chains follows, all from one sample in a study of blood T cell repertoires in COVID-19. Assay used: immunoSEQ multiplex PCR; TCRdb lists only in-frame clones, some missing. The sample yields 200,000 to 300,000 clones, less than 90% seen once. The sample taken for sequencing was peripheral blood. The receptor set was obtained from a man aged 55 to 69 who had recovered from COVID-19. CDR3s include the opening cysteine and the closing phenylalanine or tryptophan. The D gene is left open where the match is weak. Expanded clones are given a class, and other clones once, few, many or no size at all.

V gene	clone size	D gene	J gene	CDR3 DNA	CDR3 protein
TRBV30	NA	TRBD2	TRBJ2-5	TGTGCCTGGAGTGGAGCGGGGGGGGTTCAAGAGACCCAGTACTTC	CAWSGAGGVQETQYF
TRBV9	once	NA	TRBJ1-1	TGTGCCAGCACCCGGGAGGGGCCGAACACTGAAGCTTTCTTT	CASTREGPNTEAFF
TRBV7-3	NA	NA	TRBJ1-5	TGTGCCAGCAGCCGAAGCGAGCAGATTTATAGCAATCAGCCCCAGCATTTT	CASSRSEQIYSNQPQHF
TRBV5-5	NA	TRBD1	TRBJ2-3	TGTGCCAGCAGCTTGGGACAGGGGGAAGCAGATACGCAGTATTTT	CASSLGQGEADTQYF
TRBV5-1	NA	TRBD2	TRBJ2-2	TGCGCCAGCAGCTTGGAAGTAGCGGGGGGGCCCACCTCCACCGGGGAGCTGTTTTTT	CASSLEVAGGPTSTGELFF
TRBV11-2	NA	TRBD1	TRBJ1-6	TGTGCCAGCAGCTTTCTGGACAGGGCCAATTCACCCCTCCACTTT	CASSFLDRANSPLHF
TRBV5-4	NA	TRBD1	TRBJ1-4	TGTGCCAGCAGCCGCCGGGACAGGGGGACTAATGAAAAACTGTTTTTT	CASSRRDRGTNEKLFF
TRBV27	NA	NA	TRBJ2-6	TGTGCCAGCAGTTTAAGGGGTCTCTCTGGGGCCAACGTCCTGACTTTC	CASSLRGLSGANVLTF
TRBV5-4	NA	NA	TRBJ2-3	TGTGCCAGCAGCTTGGGCCCAGGAGGCAGCACAGATACGCAGTATTTT	CASSLGPGGSTDTQYF
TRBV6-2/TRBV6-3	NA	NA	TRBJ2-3	TGTGCCAGCAGTTACTACGGGACAGATACGCAGTATTTT	CASSYYGTDTQYF
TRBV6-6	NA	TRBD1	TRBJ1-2	TGTGCCAGCACCCGACAGGGCGGTAGCAACTATGGCTACACCTTC	CASTRQGGSNYGYTF
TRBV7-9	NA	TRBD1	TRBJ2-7	TGTGCCAGCAGCCACCGGGACAGAGGTTACGAGCAGTACTTC	CASSHRDRGYEQYF
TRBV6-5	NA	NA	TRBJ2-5	TGTGCCAGCAGGAATTGGGGGGGCGTCAAAGAGACCCAGTACTTC	CASRNWGGVKETQYF
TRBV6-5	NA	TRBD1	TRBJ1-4	TGTGCCAGCAGTCGGGACAGGCGGTTTGAAAAACTGTTTTTT	CASSRDRRFEKLFF
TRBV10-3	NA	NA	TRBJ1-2	TGTGCCATCAGTGAAACAGGGTTCAGAGATGGCTACACCTTC	CAISETGFRDGYTF
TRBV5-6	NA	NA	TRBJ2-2	TGTGCCAGCAGCTTGGGACAGTCCCCAGAGGGGGAGCTGTTTTTT	CASSLGQSPEGELFF
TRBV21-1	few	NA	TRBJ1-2	TGTGCCAGCAGCAGGCTTAGACAGGGGGATATAGGCTACACCTTC	CASSRLRQGDIGYTF
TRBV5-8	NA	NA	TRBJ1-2	TGTGCCAGCAGCTCTGGGAGGTTCACCCCAACTGACTATGGCTACACCTTC	CASSSGRFTPTDYGYTF
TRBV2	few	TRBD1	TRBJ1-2	TGTGCCAGCAGTGTAACCGGCTACAGGGGTGGCTACACCTTC	CASSVTGYRGGYTF
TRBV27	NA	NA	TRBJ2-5	TGTGCCAGCAGAGACTCACAGGGACCACAAGAGACCCAGTACTTC	CASRDSQGPQETQYF
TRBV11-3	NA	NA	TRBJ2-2	TGTGCCAGCAGCTTAGTGGGACAAGCGAACACCGGGGAGCTGTTTTTT	CASSLVGQANTGELFF
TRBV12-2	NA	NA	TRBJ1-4	TGTGCAAGTCGCTTAGGGGTCGGGGGACAGGTATCAAGGAATGAAAAACTGTTTTTT	CASRLGVGGQVSRNEKLFF